Listed below are T cell receptor beta chains from one sample, sequenced in a study of blood T cell repertoires in COVID-19. TCRdb's copy holds only in-frame clones and misses some; the assay was immunoSEQ multiplex PCR. This sample has about 140,000 clones; approximately 79% occur once, and the top ten carry roughly 3.4%. What was sequenced was peripheral blood. All receptors derive from a man aged 55-75 years with acute or convalescent COVID-19. CDR3s include the opening cysteine and the closing phenylalanine or tryptophan. The order of the fields is D gene, J gene, V gene, clone size, CDR3 DNA, CDR3 protein. A D gene is named only where the DNA matches it firmly. Some rows have no size entry. The others give once, few or many, or a class for an expanded clone.

d_call: NA
j_call: TRBJ1-2
v_call: TRBV7-2
clone_size: NA
cdr3_nt: TGTGCCAGCAGCTTAGAATATAGGACAGATTCTAACTATGGCTACACCTTC
cdr3_aa: CASSLEYRTDSNYGYTF

d_call: NA
j_call: TRBJ1-4
v_call: TRBV6-5
clone_size: NA
cdr3_nt: TGTGCCAGCAGACCTTTAGGAGGAAAACTGTTTTTT
cdr3_aa: CASRPLGGKLFF

d_call: NA
j_call: TRBJ2-7
v_call: TRBV7-2
clone_size: NA
cdr3_nt: TGTGCCAGCAGCTTATCGGGTGTCGGGTCCCGCTACTACGAGCAGTACTTC
cdr3_aa: CASSLSGVGSRYYEQYF

d_call: TRBD1
j_call: TRBJ2-7
v_call: TRBV18
clone_size: NA
cdr3_nt: TGTGCCAGCTCCCGGGAGACAGGGGGCAAATCCTACGAGCAGTACTTC
cdr3_aa: CASSRETGGKSYEQYF

d_call: TRBD1
j_call: TRBJ2-7
v_call: TRBV28
clone_size: NA
cdr3_nt: TGTGCCAGCAGTTCCCCGGGACAGGTGTCCTCCTACGAGCAGTACTTC
cdr3_aa: CASSSPGQVSSYEQYF

d_call: TRBD1
j_call: TRBJ2-7
v_call: TRBV6-6
clone_size: NA
cdr3_nt: TGTGCCAGCAGCATTGACAGGGTCTCCAGCTCCTACGAGCAGTACTTC
cdr3_aa: CASSIDRVSSSYEQYF

d_call: NA
j_call: TRBJ1-2
v_call: TRBV28
clone_size: few
cdr3_nt: TGTGCCAGCAGTGCGGGGGCTGGCTACACCTTC
cdr3_aa: CASSAGAGYTF

d_call: NA
j_call: TRBJ2-5
v_call: TRBV5-6
clone_size: NA
cdr3_nt: TGTGCCAGTCACGGGACTTTACAAGAGACCCAGTACTTC
cdr3_aa: CASHGTLQETQYF

d_call: NA
j_call: TRBJ2-1
v_call: TRBV7-6
clone_size: NA
cdr3_nt: TGTGCCAGCAGCCCCCCAGGCCCCTACAATGAGCAGTTCTTC
cdr3_aa: CASSPPGPYNEQFF

d_call: NA
j_call: TRBJ2-1
v_call: TRBV18
clone_size: NA
cdr3_nt: TGTGCCAGCTCACAGGGGGTCAGTGAGCAGTTCTTC
cdr3_aa: CASSQGVSEQFF

d_call: NA
j_call: TRBJ1-5
v_call: TRBV2
clone_size: NA
cdr3_nt: TGTGCCAGCAGTGACCGGGAAAATCAGCCCCAGCATTTT
cdr3_aa: CASSDRENQPQHF

d_call: NA
j_call: TRBJ2-4
v_call: TRBV7-9
clone_size: NA
cdr3_nt: TGTGCCAGCAGCAAATCGGAGAACCAAAACATTCAGTACTTC
cdr3_aa: CASSKSENQNIQYF